This is a list of T cell receptor beta chains from one sample in a study of monozygotic twins with inflammatory bowel disease. TCRdb reprocessed the 5' RACE reads, with one entry per CDR3 protein and no DNA. In total, the table holds around 450,000 distinct CDR3 sequences. Sequenced material: blood. The receptor source for this set is a human donor with ulcerative colitis or Crohn's disease, or a healthy co-twin of an affected twin (not recorded which). The CDR3 runs from the conserved cysteine through the conserved F or W. The order of the fields is V gene, J gene, CDR3 protein.

V gene: TRBV18; J gene: TRBJ1-4; CDR3 protein: CASSPPGSPGKLFF
V gene: TRBV25-1; J gene: TRBJ2-5; CDR3 protein: CASSEEGRAETQYF
V gene: TRBV5-1; J gene: TRBJ2-4; CDR3 protein: CASSPGGDRGIQYF
V gene: TRBV5-1; J gene: TRBJ2-1; CDR3 protein: CASSLQGNPGNEQFF
V gene: TRBV29-1; J gene: TRBJ2-1; CDR3 protein: CSLRARGSYNEQFF
V gene: TRBV14; J gene: TRBJ2-6; CDR3 protein: CASSQGRANVLTF
V gene: TRBV28; J gene: TRBJ2-2; CDR3 protein: CASSFAGANTGELFF
V gene: TRBV5-1; J gene: TRBJ2-3; CDR3 protein: CASSWGIAGGPQNTQYF
V gene: TRBV12-3/TRBV12-4; J gene: TRBJ1-3; CDR3 protein: CASSPEGIRGNTIYF
V gene: TRBV12-3/TRBV12-4; J gene: TRBJ1-1; CDR3 protein: CASNPRGGGTEAFF
V gene: TRBV5-5; J gene: TRBJ1-4; CDR3 protein: CASSSGTMANEKLFF
V gene: TRBV6-5; J gene: TRBJ1-2; CDR3 protein: CASSYARTHDDGYTF
V gene: TRBV5-1; J gene: TRBJ2-5; CDR3 protein: CASRFQQETQYF
V gene: TRBV5-1; J gene: TRBJ2-5; CDR3 protein: CASGTQIQETQYF
V gene: TRBV15; J gene: TRBJ2-7; CDR3 protein: CATSGQGRFGEQYF
V gene: TRBV27; J gene: TRBJ2-1; CDR3 protein: CASSLWPGTGAYNEQFF
V gene: TRBV7-2; J gene: TRBJ2-3; CDR3 protein: CASSDVRGTQYF
V gene: TRBV7-2; J gene: TRBJ2-7; CDR3 protein: CASSIDRGINYEQYF
V gene: TRBV2; J gene: TRBJ1-1; CDR3 protein: CASSEAGDETEAFF
V gene: TRBV10-2; J gene: TRBJ1-5; CDR3 protein: CASSEAGNNQPQHF
V gene: TRBV6-1; J gene: TRBJ2-2; CDR3 protein: CASSDPGNTGELFF
V gene: TRBV5-1; J gene: TRBJ2-2; CDR3 protein: CASSSGQGAGGELFF
V gene: TRBV30; J gene: TRBJ1-1; CDR3 protein: CAWATYTEAFF
V gene: TRBV28; J gene: TRBJ2-1; CDR3 protein: CASSLRDRPTSYNEQFF
V gene: TRBV12-3/TRBV12-4; J gene: TRBJ1-6; CDR3 protein: CASSARTGNSPLHF
V gene: TRBV11-2; J gene: TRBJ2-3; CDR3 protein: CASSLGTSGRRTTDTQYF
V gene: TRBV19; J gene: TRBJ2-7; CDR3 protein: CASSKTGWNDEQYF
V gene: TRBV19; J gene: TRBJ2-7; CDR3 protein: CASSVGTGGTYEQYF
V gene: TRBV5-1; J gene: TRBJ1-1; CDR3 protein: CASSLAGSPAEAFF
V gene: TRBV30; J gene: TRBJ2-5; CDR3 protein: CAWSVREEGETQYF
V gene: TRBV20-1; J gene: TRBJ2-5; CDR3 protein: CSAPLAGVQETQYF
V gene: TRBV7-9; J gene: TRBJ2-7; CDR3 protein: CASSRTTGDYEQYF
V gene: TRBV5-6; J gene: TRBJ2-7; CDR3 protein: CASSLGRDVLTYEQYF
V gene: TRBV7-2; J gene: TRBJ1-1; CDR3 protein: CASSLQAVPGTEAFF
V gene: TRBV20-1; J gene: TRBJ2-5; CDR3 protein: CSARAPGGTQYF
V gene: TRBV6-1; J gene: TRBJ1-5; CDR3 protein: CASPRGTGINQPQHF
V gene: TRBV11-2; J gene: TRBJ1-1; CDR3 protein: CASSPQTGVTEAFF
V gene: TRBV25-1; J gene: TRBJ2-2; CDR3 protein: CASSDFPGELFF
V gene: TRBV28; J gene: TRBJ2-1; CDR3 protein: CASSYPGLAGPNSYNEQFF
V gene: TRBV7-8; J gene: TRBJ1-5; CDR3 protein: CASSLAEEGPWTQHF
V gene: TRBV6-1; J gene: TRBJ1-6; CDR3 protein: CASRLSGEGSSYNSPLHF
V gene: TRBV29-1; J gene: TRBJ2-3; CDR3 protein: CSAAFLASRGDTQYF
V gene: TRBV18; J gene: TRBJ1-1; CDR3 protein: CASSPTVGSTEAFF
V gene: TRBV7-9; J gene: TRBJ2-7; CDR3 protein: CASSLGGREASEQYF
V gene: TRBV15; J gene: TRBJ1-2; CDR3 protein: CATSRGGQSGGYTF